The present T cell receptor (beta chain) was sequenced within a study of blood T cell repertoires in COVID-19. Study details: The United States, Italy and Spain provided the acute and convalescent COVID-19 samples. The cDNA or gDNA used as material had been derived from T cells, B-cell-depleted T cells, or PBMCs.

This CDR3 has 15 residues. CDR1 is MDHEN, CDR2 SYDVKM, per germline. Losses at the gene ends were 0 bases for V and 2 bases for J; bases not matched to a gene: 3. Study processing details: Reference gene primer amplification yielded estimated nucleated cell counts. Profiled with immunoSEQ multiplex PCR; TCRdb holds only in-frame clones, not every one. The D gene and trimming were derived from the DNA, and the V and J assignments and clone size from that table. The table includes some 230,000 clones, 65% to 85% detected once. The sequenced sample was peripheral blood. This clonotype originated in a woman in her twenties or thirties who had recovered from COVID-19. The V gene is TRBV28, the J gene TRBJ1-2, with TRBD1 matching over 7 bases. CDR3 DNA sequence: TGTGCCAGCAGTTTATGGACAGGGAGCAACTATGGCTACACCTTC. Protein: CASSLWTGSNYGYTF.